These T cell receptor beta chains were read from a single sample in a study of cytomegalovirus exposure and HLA in healthy donors. Sequencing was performed with immunoSEQ multiplex PCR; in TCRdb, only in-frame clones are kept and a portion is missing. The sample has around 150,000 clones, roughly 81% seen once. The sample consisted of PBMCs. These receptors were obtained from a man aged 18 to 35 in good health and CMV-seropositive. CDR3s include the opening cysteine and the closing phenylalanine or tryptophan. D genes are given only for firm matches. The size field is filled for only some rows; it gives once, few, many or a size class.

.	TRBV29-1	TRBJ1-1	.	TGCAGCGTTGATGAGACAACCCACGAAGCTTTCTTT	CSVDETTHEAFF
TRBD1	TRBV27	TRBJ1-1	.	TGTGCCAGACGACGGGACAGGAGAATTGAAGCTTTCTTT	CARRRDRRIEAFF
TRBD2	TRBV11-3	TRBJ2-5	.	TGTGCCAGCAGCGCCCGGGGGACTAGCGGGTTGTGGGTGGCCCAGTACTTC	CASSARGTSGLWVAQYF
TRBD1	TRBV7-9	TRBJ1-3	once	TGTGCCAGCAGCCGGGACAGGGTTTCTGGAAACACCATATATTTT	CASSRDRVSGNTIYF
.	TRBV9	TRBJ1-1	.	TGTGCCAGCAGCGCCGCGGTCGCCACTGAAGCTTTCTTT	CASSAAVATEAFF
.	TRBV15	TRBJ1-3	.	TGTGCCACCAGCAGAGATGGGGCCTCTGGAAACACCATATATTTT	CATSRDGASGNTIYF
TRBD2	TRBV30	TRBJ2-3	.	TGTGCCTGGAAGGGCCGGACGGGAGGGCCCGCAGATACGCAGTATTTT	CAWKGRTGGPADTQYF
.	TRBV6-6	TRBJ2-1	.	TGTGCCAGCAGCCTAGCAAATGAGCAGTTCTTC	CASSLANEQFF
.	TRBV19	TRBJ2-7	.	TGTGCCAGTACAAACAGGGTGGGCGAGCAGTACTTC	CASTNRVGEQYF
TRBD2	TRBV5-6	TRBJ2-1	.	TGTGCCAGCAGCTTGGTGCGGGGGGGCCCAGAGCAGTTCTTC	CASSLVRGGPEQFF
.	TRBV11-3	TRBJ2-3	.	TGTGCCAGCAGCGTTATAGCGGATACGCAGTATTTT	CASSVIADTQYF
TRBD2	TRBV7-2	TRBJ2-1	.	TGTGCCAGCAGCTTAGGTCTAGCGGGGGGCCCCCCTTCTTCCGAGCAGTTCTTC	CASSLGLAGGPPSSEQFF
TRBD1	TRBV4-3	TRBJ2-3	.	TGCGCCAGCAGCCAAGATGTAGGACAGGGGTCGGATACGCAGTATTTT	CASSQDVGQGSDTQYF
TRBD1	TRBV5-4	TRBJ2-5	.	TGTGCCAGCAGCTTAAGGACAGGAAGAGAGACCCAGTACTTC	CASSLRTGRETQYF
.	TRBV7-6	TRBJ1-1	.	TGTGCCAGCAGCTTGTTAACAGGGATCAACACTGAAGCTTTCTTT	CASSLLTGINTEAFF
TRBD2	TRBV2	TRBJ2-7	.	TGTGCCAGCAGTCCTCTTGTCACAGCGGGGGGGACCTACGAGCAGTACTTC	CASSPLVTAGGTYEQYF
.	TRBV2	TRBJ2-5	once	TGTGCCAGCGCCGAGCTGGCGGGGAGAGGGGAGACCCAGTACTTC	CASAELAGRGETQYF
.	TRBV4-3	TRBJ2-3	.	TGCGCCAGCAGCCAAGGTCTCCTCACAGATACGCAGTATTTT	CASSQGLLTDTQYF
.	TRBV7-9	TRBJ1-2	few	TGTGCCAGCAGCTACTCCGGAGAGAGCTATGGCTACACCTTC	CASSYSGESYGYTF
TRBD1	TRBV5-6	TRBJ2-6	.	TGTGCCAGCAGCTCGGACAGGGCGAGTACCTTCTCTGGGGCCAACGTCCTGACTTTC	CASSSDRASTFSGANVLTF
.	TRBV7-6	TRBJ2-1	.	TGTGCCAGCAGCTCTCCGACAGCAGACCCCTACAATGAGCAGTTCTTC	CASSSPTADPYNEQFF
.	TRBV6-5	TRBJ2-3	.	TGTGCCAGCAGTTACTCGTCTTCTAGCACAGATACGCAGTATTTT	CASSYSSSSTDTQYF
.	TRBV19	TRBJ1-2	.	TGTGCCAGTAGAATGGGGGGGGCGCTTGGCTACACCTTC	CASRMGGALGYTF
TRBD1	TRBV11-1	TRBJ2-2	.	TGTGCCAGCAGAACCGGGACAGGGGATTACGGGGAGCTGTTTTTT	CASRTGTGDYGELFF
.	TRBV27	TRBJ1-4	.	TGTGCCAGCACTTCGGGGAGGGAAGGTGAAAAACTGTTTTTT	CASTSGREGEKLFF
.	TRBV19	TRBJ1-1	.	TGTGCCAGTAGTATCGGAGGGGTGAGATTCACTGAAGCTTTCTTT	CASSIGGVRFTEAFF
TRBD1	TRBV7-9	TRBJ1-2	few	TGTCCCAGCAGCCATAAAAACGGACAGGGGAATCCCCCCCTAGATGGCTACACCTTC	CPSSHKNGQGNPPLDGYTF
.	TRBV6-5	TRBJ2-7	.	TGTGCCAGCAGCTACTCCGGGGGATTCAGGAACGAGCAGTACTTC	CASSYSGGFRNEQYF
.	TRBV5-5	TRBJ2-2	few	TGTGCCAGCAGCTCCAGATCCACCGGGGAGCTGTTTTTT	CASSSRSTGELFF
TRBD1	TRBV2	TRBJ2-7	.	TGTGCCAGTAAACCGGGACAGGGCTCCTACGAGCAGTACTTC	CASKPGQGSYEQYF
TRBD1	TRBV6-5	TRBJ1-2	.	TGTGCCAGCCGGTATCCAGGGGGCCGGTTTGGCTACACCTTC	CASRYPGGRFGYTF
.	TRBV4-3	TRBJ1-2	.	TGCGCCAGCAGCCAAGAGACAGATGATGGCTACACCTTC	CASSQETDDGYTF
TRBD1	TRBV18	TRBJ1-4	.	TGTGCCAGCTCACCACAGGGGGCTAGTGAAAAACTGTTTTTT	CASSPQGASEKLFF
.	TRBV15	TRBJ2-7	.	TGTGCCACCAGCAGAGAGCCCGGGGGAGGATTGAACGAGCAGTACTTC	CATSREPGGGLNEQYF
.	TRBV2	TRBJ1-5	.	TGTGCCAGCAGTGTCGGAGGGCATGGAGTGAGCAATCAGCCCCAGCATTTT	CASSVGGHGVSNQPQHF
.	TRBV4-3	TRBJ1-1	.	TGCGCCAGCAGCCAAGAAGCGGGCAGGATGAACACTGAAGCTTTCTTT	CASSQEAGRMNTEAFF
TRBD1	TRBV7-2	TRBJ1-1	.	TGTGCCAGCAGCTTCCAAACAGGGGGCCTTGAAGCTTTCTTT	CASSFQTGGLEAFF
.	TRBV4-2	TRBJ2-4	once	TGTGCCAGCACTACCGGGACTCTAAACATTCAGTACTTC	CASTTGTLNIQYF
.	TRBV7-7	TRBJ2-2	.	TGTGCCAGCAGCTTAGAGCGGAACACCGGGGAGCTGTTTTTT	CASSLERNTGELFF